This entry is about one T cell receptor (beta chain). The entry originates in a study of blood T cell repertoires in COVID-19. Clones were read by immunoSEQ multiplex PCR, and TCRdb kept only the in-frame ones, dropping some. The sample contains roughly 80,000 clones, around 90% of which appear only once. Sequenced: peripheral blood. The clonotype originates from a human donor in a cohort sampled during active COVID-19.

CDR3 amino acids: CASSVEFWADSGANVLTF. Written as DNA, the CDR3 is TGTGCCAGCAGCGTAGAATTCTGGGCTGACTCTGGGGCCAACGTCCTGACTTTC. The chain employs TRBV9 and TRBJ2-6, with D hard to call. Per germline, CDR1 SGDLS and CDR2 YYNGEE. The CDR3 has 18 amino acids. Trimming removed 0 bases at V and 0 bases at J, with 13 bases between.